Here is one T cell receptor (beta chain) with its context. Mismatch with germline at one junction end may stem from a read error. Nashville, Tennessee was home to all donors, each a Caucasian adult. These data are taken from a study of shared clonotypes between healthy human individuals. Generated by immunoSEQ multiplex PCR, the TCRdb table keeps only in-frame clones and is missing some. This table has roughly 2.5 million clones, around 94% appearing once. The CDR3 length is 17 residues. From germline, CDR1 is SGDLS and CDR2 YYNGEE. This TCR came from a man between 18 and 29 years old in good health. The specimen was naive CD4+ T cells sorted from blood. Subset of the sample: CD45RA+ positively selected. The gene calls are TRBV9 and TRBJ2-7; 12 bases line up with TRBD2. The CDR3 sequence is CASSPTTSGRLPYGQYF. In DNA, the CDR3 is TGTGCCAGCAGTCCTACCACTAGCGGGAGGCTACCGTACGGGCAGTACTTC.